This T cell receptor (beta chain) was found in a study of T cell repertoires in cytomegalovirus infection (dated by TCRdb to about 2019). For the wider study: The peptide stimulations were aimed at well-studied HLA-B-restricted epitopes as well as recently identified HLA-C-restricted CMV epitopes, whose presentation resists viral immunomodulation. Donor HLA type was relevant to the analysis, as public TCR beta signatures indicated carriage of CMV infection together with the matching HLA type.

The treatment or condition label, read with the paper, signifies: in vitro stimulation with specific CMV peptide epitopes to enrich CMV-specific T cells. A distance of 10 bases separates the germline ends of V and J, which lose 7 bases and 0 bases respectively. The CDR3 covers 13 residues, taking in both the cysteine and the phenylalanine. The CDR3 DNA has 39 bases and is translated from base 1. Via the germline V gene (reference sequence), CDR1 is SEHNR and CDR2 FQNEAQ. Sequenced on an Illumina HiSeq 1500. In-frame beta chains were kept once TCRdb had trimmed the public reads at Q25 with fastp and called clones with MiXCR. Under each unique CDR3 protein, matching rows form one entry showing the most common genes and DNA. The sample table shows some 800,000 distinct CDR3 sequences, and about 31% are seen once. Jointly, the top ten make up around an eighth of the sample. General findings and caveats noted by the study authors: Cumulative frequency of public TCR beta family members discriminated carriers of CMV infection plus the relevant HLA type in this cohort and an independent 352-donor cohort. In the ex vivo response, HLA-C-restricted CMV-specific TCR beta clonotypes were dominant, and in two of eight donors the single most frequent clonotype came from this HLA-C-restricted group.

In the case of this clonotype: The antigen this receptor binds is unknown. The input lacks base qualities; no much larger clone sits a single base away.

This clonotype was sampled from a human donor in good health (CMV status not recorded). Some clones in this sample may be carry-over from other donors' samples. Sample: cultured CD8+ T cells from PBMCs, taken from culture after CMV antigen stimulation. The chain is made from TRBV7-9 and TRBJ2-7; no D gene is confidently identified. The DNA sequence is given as TGTGCCAGCACCGCTGCGACCTCCTACGAGCAGTACTTC. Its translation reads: CASTAATSYEQYF.